Listed below are T cell receptor beta chains from one sample, sequenced in a study of Ad26.COV2.S vaccination and SARS-CoV-2 variants. Here immunoSEQ multiplex PCR was the method, and the copy in TCRdb shows in-frame clones only, minus some. Of about 350,000 clones in the sample, about 90% were seen once. Material: peripheral blood, obtained after recovery from COVID-19. Receptors were obtained from a human donor who had recovered from COVID-19. The CDR3 runs from the conserved cysteine through the conserved F or W. The D gene is left open where the match is weak. Some rows have no size entry. The others give once, few or many, or a class for an expanded clone.

CDR3 protein: CAISEKWEEGIQYF
CDR3 DNA: TGTGCCATCAGTGAGAAATGGGAGGAAGGGATTCAGTACTTC
D gene: .
clone size: .
J gene: TRBJ2-4
V gene: TRBV10-3

CDR3 protein: CASSPNKWETVNQPQHF
CDR3 DNA: TGTGCCAGCTCACCAAACAAATGGGAAACGGTTAATCAGCCCCAGCATTTT
D gene: .
clone size: .
J gene: TRBJ1-5
V gene: TRBV18

CDR3 protein: CASNPGQLNTEAFF
CDR3 DNA: TGTGCCAGCAACCCGGGACAACTAAACACTGAAGCTTTCTTT
D gene: .
clone size: .
J gene: TRBJ1-1
V gene: TRBV2

CDR3 protein: CASSLGRGPNYGYTF
CDR3 DNA: TGTGCCAGCAGTTTAGGTCGGGGGCCTAACTATGGCTACACCTTC
D gene: .
clone size: .
J gene: TRBJ1-2
V gene: TRBV27

CDR3 protein: CASSLTQMNTEAFF
CDR3 DNA: TGTGCCAGCAGCTTAACCCAGATGAACACTGAAGCTTTCTTT
D gene: .
clone size: .
J gene: TRBJ1-1
V gene: TRBV7-8

CDR3 protein: CAISLTGEQGYTF
CDR3 DNA: TGTGCCATCAGCTTGACAGGGGAGCAGGGCTACACCTTC
D gene: TRBD1
clone size: .
J gene: TRBJ1-2
V gene: TRBV10-3

CDR3 protein: CASSYSNGGRNSPLHF
CDR3 DNA: TGTGCCAGCAGTTACTCGAATGGGGGTCGTAATTCACCCCTCCACTTT
D gene: .
clone size: few
J gene: TRBJ1-6
V gene: TRBV6-5

CDR3 protein: CASSLGSGASTDTQYF
CDR3 DNA: TGTGCTAGCAGCTTAGGTTCAGGGGCAAGCACAGATACGCAGTATTTT
D gene: .
clone size: .
J gene: TRBJ2-3
V gene: TRBV7-7

CDR3 protein: CSASSPRGRGPGYGYTF
CDR3 DNA: TGCAGTGCTAGTTCGCCTCGGGGGAGGGGGCCGGGGTATGGCTACACCTTC
D gene: TRBD1
clone size: .
J gene: TRBJ1-2
V gene: TRBV20-1

CDR3 protein: CASSVDFTGNSPLHF
CDR3 DNA: TGTGCCAGCAGCGTAGATTTCACAGGAAATTCACCCCTCCACTTT
D gene: .
clone size: once
J gene: TRBJ1-6
V gene: TRBV9

CDR3 protein: CASSSNRLFQETQYF
CDR3 DNA: TGTGCCAGCAGCTCCAACCGACTGTTCCAAGAGACCCAGTACTTC
D gene: .
clone size: .
J gene: TRBJ2-5
V gene: TRBV7-8